This T cell receptor (beta chain) comes out of a study of shared clonotypes between healthy human individuals. Trimming took 1 base from V and 0 from J, leaving 9 bases between them. The CDR3 is 15 amino acids. Germline V CDR1 and CDR2: SGHVS, FNYEAQ. Overall study findings and caveats: Naive subsets usually exceeded memory subsets in estimated richness.

In the study's own analysis: Owing to the provision of junction-only sequences devoid of quality scores by immunoSEQ, filtering differed. TCRdb's table, derived via immunoSEQ multiplex PCR, lists solely in-frame clones and lacks some. That table is the source of V, J and clone size, and D and trimming were worked out from the DNA. The table lists roughly 2 million clones, around 96% of them singletons. Comments on this clone: The antigen remains undetermined. Other DNA sequences of this sample code for an identical CDR3.

Naive CD8 cells lacked CD45RO, underwent positive selection for CCR7 and left out terminally differentiated effector memory CD45RA+ cells. The rearrangement uses TRBV7-6 and TRBJ1-1; D is undetermined. Input material: naive CD8+ T cells sorted from blood. This sequence was found in a man between 18 and 29 years old in good health. CDR3 amino acids: CASSLVTEMNTEAFF. The DNA of the CDR3 is TGTGCCAGCAGCTTAGTAACAGAAATGAACACTGAAGCTTTCTTT.